This T cell receptor beta chain derives from a study of shared clonotypes between healthy human individuals. Whole-study context: Used for every donor were three CD4 naive, three CD4 memory, two CD8 naive and one CD8 memory plate. Study conclusions and caveats: Among donors, sharing of clonotypes was expected to be affected by sequencing depth. Non-shared clonotypes displayed generation probabilities falling below those of clonotypes present in all four donors.

The trim removed 6 bases at V and 7 bases at J, leaving 8 bases unmatched. The CDR3 consists of 14 residues. The germline CDR1 and CDR2 sequences are SGHNT and YYREEE (reference sequence). On this clone itself: Antigen: not known.

Sorted-subset replicate PCR reactions contained around 220 ng DNA, corresponding to some 30,000 T cell genomes. The table came from immunoSEQ multiplex PCR; TCRdb's copy has only in-frame clones and leaves some out. The sample carries 950,000 to 1,300,000 clones, around 76% recorded once. The V gene is TRBV5-4, the J gene TRBJ2-7, with 12 bases that match TRBD1. Sequencing was done on a sample of memory CD4+ T cells sorted from blood. The subset here: CD45RA-negative fraction. This sequence originates from a man aged 18-30 years in good health. The CDR3 DNA reads as TGTGCCAGCACCCGGGACAGGGGGCGAGAGGAGCAGTACTTC. This translates into CASTRDRGREEQYF.